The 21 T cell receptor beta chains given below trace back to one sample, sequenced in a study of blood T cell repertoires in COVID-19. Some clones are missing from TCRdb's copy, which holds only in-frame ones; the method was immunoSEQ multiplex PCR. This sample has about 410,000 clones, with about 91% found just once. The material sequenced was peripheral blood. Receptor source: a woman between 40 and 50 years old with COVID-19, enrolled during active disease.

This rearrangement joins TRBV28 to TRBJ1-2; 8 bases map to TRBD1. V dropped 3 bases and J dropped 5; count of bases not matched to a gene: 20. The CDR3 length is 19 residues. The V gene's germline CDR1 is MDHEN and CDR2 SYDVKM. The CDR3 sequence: CASSFGEGDRPFLKYGYTF. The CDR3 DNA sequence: TGTGCCAGCAGTTTCGGGGAGGGGGACAGGCCTTTCCTTAAGTATGGCTACACCTTC.

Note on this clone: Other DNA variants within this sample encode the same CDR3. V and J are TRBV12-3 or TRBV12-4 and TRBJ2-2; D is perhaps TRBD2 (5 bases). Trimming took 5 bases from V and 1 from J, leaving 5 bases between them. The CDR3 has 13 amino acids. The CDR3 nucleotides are TGTGCCAGCAGTCGGGGGAACACCGGGGAGCTGTTTTTT. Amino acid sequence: CASSRGNTGELFF.

The CDR3 spells CASSLKPLAGGFTDTQYF. In DNA, the CDR3 is TGTGCCAGCAGCTTAAAACCCCTAGCGGGGGGTTTCACAGATACGCAGTATTTT. The chain couples TRBV7-6 to TRBJ2-3; 11 positions agree with TRBD2. CDR1 is SGHVS and CDR2 is FNYEAQ in the germline V gene. J lost 2 bases, V lost 2 bases, and 9 bases had no gene match. This CDR3 contains 18 residues.

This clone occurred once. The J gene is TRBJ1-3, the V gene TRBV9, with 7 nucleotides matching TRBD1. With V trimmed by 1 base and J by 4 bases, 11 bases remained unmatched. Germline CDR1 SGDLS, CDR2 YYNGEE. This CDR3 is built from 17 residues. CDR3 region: CASSVLGTVTSGNTIYF. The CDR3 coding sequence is TGTGCCAGCAGCGTACTCGGGACAGTAACCTCGGGAAACACCATATATTTT. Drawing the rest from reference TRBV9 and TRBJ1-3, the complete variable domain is DSGVTQTPKHLITATGQRVTLRCSPRSGDLSVYWYQQSLDQGLQFLIQYYNGEERAKGNILERFSAQQFPDLHSELNLSSLELGDSALYFCASSVLGTVTSGNTIYFGEGSWLTVV.

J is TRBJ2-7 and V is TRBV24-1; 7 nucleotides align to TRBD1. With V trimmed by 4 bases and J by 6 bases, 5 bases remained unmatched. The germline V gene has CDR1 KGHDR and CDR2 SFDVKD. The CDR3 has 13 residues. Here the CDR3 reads CATSDPGGREQYF. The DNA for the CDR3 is TGTGCCACCAGTGACCCAGGGGGTCGCGAGCAGTACTTC.

CDR3 loop: CASSLGRAGANVLTF. CDR3 DNA sequence: TGTGCCAGCAGCTTAGGGAGGGCTGGGGCCAACGTCCTGACTTTC. This rearrangement joins TRBV7-3 to TRBJ2-6, with 7 bases that match TRBD2. Looked up from germline, CDR1 is SGHTA and CDR2 is FQGTGA. J gave up 2 bases and V 2 bases, and 0 bases lay outside the gene matches. The CDR3 has 15 residues.

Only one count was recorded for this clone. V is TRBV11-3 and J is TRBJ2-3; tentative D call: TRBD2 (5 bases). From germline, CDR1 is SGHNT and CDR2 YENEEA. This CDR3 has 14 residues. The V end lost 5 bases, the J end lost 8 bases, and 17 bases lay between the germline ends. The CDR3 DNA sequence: TGTGCCAGCAGCACCAGTACGGGATCCAGTACGCAGTATTTT. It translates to CASSTSTGSSTQYF.

The CDR3 DNA reads as TGTGCCAGCAGCTTAGCGGGGCAAGGGGACACTGAAGCTTTCTTT. It is translated as CASSLAGQGDTEAFF. The chain combines TRBV7-9 with TRBJ1-1; D is perhaps TRBD1 (5 bases). This CDR3 region has 15 residues. Trimming shortened V by 0 bases and J by 3 bases, and 11 bases separated the two germline ends. Germline lookup yields CDR1 SEHNR and CDR2 FQNEAQ (reference sequence).

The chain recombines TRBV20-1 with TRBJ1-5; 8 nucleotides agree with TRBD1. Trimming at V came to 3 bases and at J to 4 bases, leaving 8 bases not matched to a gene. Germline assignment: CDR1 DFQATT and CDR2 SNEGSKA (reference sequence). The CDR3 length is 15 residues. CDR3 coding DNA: TGCAGTGCTAGTACGGTGCAGGGGGCGAATCAGCCCCAGCATTTT. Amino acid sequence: CSASTVQGANQPQHF.

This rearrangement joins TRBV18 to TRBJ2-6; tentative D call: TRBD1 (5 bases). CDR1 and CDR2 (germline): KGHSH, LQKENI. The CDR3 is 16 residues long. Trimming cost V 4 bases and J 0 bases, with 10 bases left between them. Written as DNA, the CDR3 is TGTGCCAGCTCACGTACAGGTCCCTCTGGGGCCAACGTCCTGACTTTC. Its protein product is CASSRTGPSGANVLTF.

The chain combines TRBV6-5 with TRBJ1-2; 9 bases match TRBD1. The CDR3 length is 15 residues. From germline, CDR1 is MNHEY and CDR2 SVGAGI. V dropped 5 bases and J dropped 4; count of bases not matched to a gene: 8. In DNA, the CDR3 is TGTGCCAGCAGTCCCTCGGGACAGGGAGGCTATGGCTACACCTTC. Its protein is CASSPSGQGGYGYTF.

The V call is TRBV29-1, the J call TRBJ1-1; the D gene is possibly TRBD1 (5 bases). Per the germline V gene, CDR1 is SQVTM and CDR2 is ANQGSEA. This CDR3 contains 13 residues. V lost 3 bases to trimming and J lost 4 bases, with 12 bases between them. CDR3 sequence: CSVDQGVSTEAFF. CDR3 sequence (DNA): TGCAGCGTTGATCAGGGTGTGAGCACTGAAGCTTTCTTT.

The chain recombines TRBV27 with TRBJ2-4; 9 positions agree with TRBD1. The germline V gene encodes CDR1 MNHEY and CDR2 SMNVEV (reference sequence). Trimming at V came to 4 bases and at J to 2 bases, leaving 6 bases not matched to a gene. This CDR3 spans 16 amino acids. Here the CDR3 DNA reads TGTGCCAGCAGTTCCACAGGGGGCGCCACCAAAAACATTCAGTACTTC. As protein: CASSSTGGATKNIQYF.

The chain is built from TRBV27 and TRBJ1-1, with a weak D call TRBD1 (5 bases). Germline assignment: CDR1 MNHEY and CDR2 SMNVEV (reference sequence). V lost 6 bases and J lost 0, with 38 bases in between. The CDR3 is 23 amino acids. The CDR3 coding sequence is TGTGCCAGCAGGACCCACTCAAACCCGCGAAGTTCGCAGGGCCGACATATGAACACTGAAGCTTTCTTT. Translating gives CASRTHSNPRSSQGRHMNTEAFF.

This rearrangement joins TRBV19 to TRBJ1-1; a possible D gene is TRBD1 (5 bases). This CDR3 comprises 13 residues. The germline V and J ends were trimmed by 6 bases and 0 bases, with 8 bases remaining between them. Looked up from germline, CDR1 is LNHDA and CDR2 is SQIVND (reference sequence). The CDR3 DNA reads TGTGCCAGTAGAGGGGTCATGAACACTGAAGCTTTCTTT. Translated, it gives CASRGVMNTEAFF.

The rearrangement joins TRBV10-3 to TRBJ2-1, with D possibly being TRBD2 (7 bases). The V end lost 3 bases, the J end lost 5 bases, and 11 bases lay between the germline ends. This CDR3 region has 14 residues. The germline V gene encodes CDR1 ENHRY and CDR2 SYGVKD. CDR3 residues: CAISDRGGNNEQFF. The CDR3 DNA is TGTGCCATCAGTGACAGGGGAGGGAACAATGAGCAGTTCTTC.

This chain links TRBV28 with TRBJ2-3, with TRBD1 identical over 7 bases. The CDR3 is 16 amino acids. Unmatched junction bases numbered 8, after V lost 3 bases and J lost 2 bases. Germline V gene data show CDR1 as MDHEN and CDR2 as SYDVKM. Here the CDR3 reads CASSFPSRGITDTQYF. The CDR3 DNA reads TGTGCCAGCAGTTTCCCATCCAGGGGGATCACAGATACGCAGTATTTT. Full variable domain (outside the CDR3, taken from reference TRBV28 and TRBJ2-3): DVKVTQSSRYLVKRTGEKVFLECVQDMDHENMFWYRQDPGLGLRLIYFSYDVKMKEKGDIPEGYSVSREKKERFSLILESASTNQTSMYLCASSFPSRGITDTQYFGPGTRLTVL.

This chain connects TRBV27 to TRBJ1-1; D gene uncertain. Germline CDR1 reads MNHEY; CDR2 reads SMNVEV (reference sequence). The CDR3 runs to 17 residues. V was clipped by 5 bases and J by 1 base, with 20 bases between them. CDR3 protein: CASSLKEIKTRNTEAFF. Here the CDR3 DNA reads TGTGCCAGCAGTCTGAAGGAGATCAAGACGAGGAACACTGAAGCTTTCTTT.

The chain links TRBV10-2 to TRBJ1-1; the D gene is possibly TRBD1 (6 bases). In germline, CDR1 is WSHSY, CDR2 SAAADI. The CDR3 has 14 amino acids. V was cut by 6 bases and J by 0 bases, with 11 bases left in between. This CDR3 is CASSGTGLNTEAFF. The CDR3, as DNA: TGCGCCAGCAGCGGCACAGGGTTGAACACTGAAGCTTTCTTT.

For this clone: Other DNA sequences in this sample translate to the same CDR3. The CDR3 bases are TGTGCCAGCAGTCCACAGGGTCTCTATGGCTACACCTTC. Translated, it gives CASSPQGLYGYTF. V and J are TRBV6-5 and TRBJ1-2; possibly TRBD1 for D (6 bases). CDR3 length: 13 residues. Germline V gene sequence: CDR1 MNHEY, CDR2 SVGAGI. Between the trimmed V and J ends, which lost 5 bases and 4 bases, there was a span of 11 bases.

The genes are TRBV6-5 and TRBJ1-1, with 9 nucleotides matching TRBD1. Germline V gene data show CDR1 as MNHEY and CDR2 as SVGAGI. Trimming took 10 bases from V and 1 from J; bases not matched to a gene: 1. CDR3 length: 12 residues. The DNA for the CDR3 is TGTGCCACGGACAGGGGGAACACTGAAGCTTTCTTT. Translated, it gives CATDRGNTEAFF.